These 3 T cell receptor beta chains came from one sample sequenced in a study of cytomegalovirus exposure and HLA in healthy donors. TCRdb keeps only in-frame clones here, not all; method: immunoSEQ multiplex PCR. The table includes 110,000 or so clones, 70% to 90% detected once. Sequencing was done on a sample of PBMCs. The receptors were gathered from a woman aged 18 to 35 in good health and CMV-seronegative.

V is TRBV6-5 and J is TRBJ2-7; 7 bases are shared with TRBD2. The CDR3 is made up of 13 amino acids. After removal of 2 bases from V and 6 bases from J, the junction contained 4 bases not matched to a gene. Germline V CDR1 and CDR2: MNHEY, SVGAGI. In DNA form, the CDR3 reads TGTGCCAGCAGTTACAATGGGGGGGGCGAGCAGTACTTC. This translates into CASSYNGGGEQYF.

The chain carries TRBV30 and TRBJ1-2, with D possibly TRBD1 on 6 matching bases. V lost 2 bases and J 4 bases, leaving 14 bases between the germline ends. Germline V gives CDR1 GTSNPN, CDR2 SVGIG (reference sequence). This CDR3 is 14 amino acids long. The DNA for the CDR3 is TGTGCCTGGAGTACCCCGGGGGGCTTCTATGGCTACACCTTC. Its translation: CAWSTPGGFYGYTF.

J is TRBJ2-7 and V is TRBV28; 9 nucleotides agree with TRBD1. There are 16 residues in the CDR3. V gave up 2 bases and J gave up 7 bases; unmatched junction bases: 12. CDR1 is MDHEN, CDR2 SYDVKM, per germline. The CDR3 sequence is CASSLAGTGYEREQYF. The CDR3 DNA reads TGTGCCAGCAGTTTAGCCGGGACAGGGTATGAGAGGGAGCAGTACTTC.